Presented here are 10 T cell receptor beta chains from one specimen sequenced in a study of blood T cell repertoires in COVID-19. The repertoire was sequenced with immunoSEQ multiplex PCR; TCRdb's copy has only in-frame clones and lacks some. Here the sample spans 150,000 to 200,000 clones, around 85% being singletons. Specimen: peripheral blood. The receptors were sampled from a man in his 70s with active or convalescent COVID-19.

The chain combines TRBV7-9 with TRBJ1-1, with D possibly TRBD1 on 5 matching bases. Germline V CDR1 and CDR2: SEHNR, FQNEAQ (reference sequence). There are 14 residues in the CDR3. V lost 2 bases to trimming and J lost 1 base, with 8 bases between them. CDR3 region: CASSLNRKNTEAFF. Written as DNA, the CDR3 is TGTGCCAGCAGCTTAAACAGGAAGAACACTGAAGCTTTCTTT.

The chain recombines TRBV15 with TRBJ1-1, with D perhaps TRBD1 (6 bases). The CDR3 runs to 14 residues. CDR1 LNHNV and CDR2 YYDKDF come from the germline V gene (reference sequence). Trimming removed 5 bases at V and 1 base at J, with 11 bases between. CDR3 protein: CATSLHRENTEAFF. The DNA of the CDR3 is TGTGCCACCAGCCTACACAGGGAGAACACTGAAGCTTTCTTT.

This chain links TRBV5-1 with TRBJ2-1; perhaps TRBD1 as D (6 bases). V was trimmed by 4 bases and J by 8 bases, leaving 13 bases between them. CDR1 is SGHRS and CDR2 is YFSETQ in the germline V gene. The CDR3 is 13 amino acids. The CDR3 DNA sequence: TGCGCCAGCAGCGACGACAGGTTCTATGAGCAGTTCTTC. Translation: CASSDDRFYEQFF.

The rearrangement joins TRBV6-8 to TRBJ2-1, with 11 nucleotides matching TRBD2. The CDR3 covers 14 residues. The trim removed 7 bases at V and 5 bases at J, leaving 4 bases unmatched. CDR1 MNHGY and CDR2 SAAAGT come from the germline V gene. In nucleotides, the CDR3 is TGTGCCAGCAAGGGACTAGCGGAAAACAATGAGCAGTTCTTC. Its protein product is CASKGLAENNEQFF.

The rearrangement uses TRBV12-5 and TRBJ1-1, with a weak D call TRBD1 (6 bases). This CDR3 comprises 13 residues. Germline values: CDR1 LGHNT, CDR2 FRNRAP. V was clipped by 6 bases and J by 3 bases, with 11 bases between them. The CDR3 loop reads CASGRDTHTEAFF. The DNA of the CDR3 is TGTGCTAGTGGACGGGACACCCACACTGAAGCTTTCTTT. The variable domain in full, completed from reference TRBV12-5 and TRBJ1-1, reads DARVTQTPRHKVTEMGQEVTMRCQPILGHNTVFWYRQTMMQGLELLAYFRNRAPLDDSGMPKDRFSAEMPDATLATLKIQPSEPRDSAVYFCASGRDTHTEAFFGQGTRLTVV.

The rearrangement joins TRBV30 to TRBJ1-5; 7 bases align to TRBD1. The CDR3 is 15 residues long. The V gene's germline CDR1 is GTSNPN and CDR2 SVGIG (reference sequence). Losses at the gene ends were 3 bases for V and 5 bases for J; bases not matched to a gene: 10. CDR3 DNA: TGTGCCTGGAGAATACAGGGGATCGGGGATCAGCCCCAGCATTTT. It encodes CAWRIQGIGDQPQHF. Supplemented by reference TRBV30 and TRBJ1-5, the full variable domain reads SQTIHQWPATLVQPVGSPLSLECTVEGTSNPNLYWYRQAAGRGLQLLFYSVGIGQISSEVPQNLSASRPQDRQFILSSKKLLLSDSGFYLCAWRIQGIGDQPQHFGDGTRLSIL.

The chain uses TRBV10-2 and TRBJ2-7, with TRBD1 matching over 11 bases. Germline CDR1 is WSHSY and CDR2 is SAAADI. This CDR3 comprises 15 residues. V dropped 2 bases and J dropped 4; count of bases not matched to a gene: 4. CDR3 region: CASSEGQGAGYEQYF. CDR3 nucleotide sequence: TGCGCCAGCAGTGAGGGACAGGGGGCGGGGTACGAGCAGTACTTC.

In its sample, this clone was seen a few times. The chain is built from TRBV30 and TRBJ2-7; D is perhaps TRBD1 (6 bases). Germline V gives CDR1 GTSNPN, CDR2 SVGIG (reference sequence). The CDR3 has 15 residues. V lost 2 bases, J lost 1 base, and 15 bases lay in between. The CDR3, as DNA: TGTGCCTGGAGTAATGGGGGCGCAAGGTCCTACGAGCAGTACTTC. It translates to CAWSNGGARSYEQYF.

The gene calls are TRBV6-6 and TRBJ2-2, with 8 bases fitting TRBD2. J gave up 4 bases and V 4 bases, and 5 bases lay outside the gene matches. CDR1 and CDR2 from the germline V gene are MNHNY and SVGAGI (reference sequence). The CDR3 is 15 amino acids. In DNA form, the CDR3 reads TGTGCCAGCAGTTCGGGAGGGCCCCCCACCGGGGAGCTGTTTTTT. This codes for CASSSGGPPTGELFF.

This clone was seen only once. The rearrangement uses TRBV5-1 and TRBJ2-1, with 7 positions matching TRBD2. Germline values: CDR1 SGHRS, CDR2 YFSETQ. This CDR3 region has 15 residues. V lost 7 bases to trimming and J lost 0 bases; unmatched junction nucleotides: 7. The CDR3 is CASAEAGPSYNEQFF. The CDR3 DNA is TGCGCCAGCGCCGAAGCGGGACCCTCCTACAATGAGCAGTTCTTC.